Below, 21 T cell receptor beta chains from the same sample are listed, as sequenced in a study of blood T cell repertoires in COVID-19. The method was immunoSEQ multiplex PCR; TCRdb's version includes in-frame clones alone and lacks a portion of them. This table has 240,000 or so clones, around 88% appearing once. Sequenced: peripheral blood. The receptors come from a woman younger than 45 who had recovered from COVID-19.

The rearrangement uses TRBV2 and TRBJ1-2, with 9 bases identical to TRBD1. The germline CDR1 and CDR2 sequences are SNHLY and FYNNEI. This CDR3 has 14 residues. Germline trimming cut 4 bases from V and 8 bases from J; bases unmatched to any gene: 8. CDR3 DNA sequence: TGTGCCAGCAGTGTAATACAGGGGGCGAACGGCTACACCTTC. As protein: CASSVIQGANGYTF.

The gene calls are TRBV27 and TRBJ2-5; TRBD2 matches at 11 bases. The germline CDR1 and CDR2 sequences are MNHEY and SMNVEV (reference sequence). The junction had 7 bases not matched to a gene; V was cut back by 1 base and J by 6 bases. The CDR3 runs 16 residues. The CDR3 is CASSLFSGGAGKTQYF. The DNA for the CDR3 is TGTGCCAGCAGTTTATTTAGCGGGGGGGCCGGGAAGACCCAGTACTTC.

The V call is TRBV5-1, the J call TRBJ2-5, with 8 positions matching TRBD2. The CDR3 is made up of 17 amino acids. The V gene end was trimmed by 0 bases and the J gene end by 1 base; junction bases not matched to a gene: 8. Germline values: CDR1 SGHRS, CDR2 YFSETQ. CDR3 protein: CASSLAFSGGPQETQYF. As DNA, the CDR3 is TGCGCCAGCAGCTTGGCCTTCAGCGGGGGACCCCAAGAGACCCAGTACTTC.

This clone was seen a single time. The gene calls are TRBV5-4 and TRBJ1-1; TRBD1 matches at 7 bases. The CDR3 is 17 amino acids. V was clipped by 6 bases and J by 1 base; unmatched bases: 15. Germline CDR1 and CDR2: SGHNT and YYREEE (reference sequence). The CDR3 nucleotides are TGTGCCAGCATCCCTTCCCCCCCCGGGACAGCGAACACTGAAGCTTTCTTT. This codes for CASIPSPPGTANTEAFF. Full variable domain (missing parts from reference TRBV5-4 and TRBJ1-1): ETGVTQSPTHLIKTRGQQVTLRCSSQSGHNTVSWYQQALGQGPQFIFQYYREEENGRGNFPPRFSGLQFPNYSSELNVNALELDDSALYLCASIPSPPGTANTEAFFGQGTRLTVV.

The rearrangement joins TRBV7-3 to TRBJ2-3, with 14 bases that match TRBD2. The CDR3 loop spans 17 amino acids. Germline V gene data show CDR1 as SGHTA and CDR2 as FQGTGA. The V segment lost 5 bases and the J segment 0 bases; nucleotides outside the gene matches: 4. The CDR3 is CASSRGLAGASTDTQYF. CDR3 coding DNA: TGTGCCAGCAGCCGGGGACTAGCGGGGGCCAGCACAGATACGCAGTATTTT. The variable domain in full, with the rest retrieved from reference TRBV7-3 and TRBJ2-3, is GAGVSQTPSNKVTEKGKYVELRCDPISGHTALYWYRQSLGQGPEFLIYFQGTGAADDSGLPNDRFFAVRPEGSVSTLKIQRTERGDSAVYLCASSRGLAGASTDTQYFGPGTRLTVL.

V and J are TRBV5-5 and TRBJ1-2, with D maybe TRBD1 (6 bases). Trimming stripped 7 bases from V and 5 bases from J, with 12 bases between. The germline CDR1 and CDR2 sequences are SGHKS and YYEKEE (reference sequence). This CDR3 contains 12 residues. The CDR3 DNA reads TGTGCCAGCGACAGGAACGCATATGGCTACACCTTC. Residues: CASDRNAYGYTF.

The J gene is TRBJ1-1, the V gene TRBV11-2; 7 bases are a match to TRBD1. With 5 bases clipped from V and 0 bases from J, the junction kept 6 bases outside the gene matches. The CDR3 runs 15 residues. CDR1 is SGHAT and CDR2 is FQNNGV in the germline V gene. This chain's CDR3 is CASSRGQAMNTEAFF. For the CDR3, the DNA is TGTGCCAGCAGCCGTGGACAGGCCATGAACACTGAAGCTTTCTTT.

This chain joins TRBV25-1 and TRBJ2-3; 7 bases are a match to TRBD1. Germline trimming cut 2 bases from V and 6 bases from J; bases unmatched to any gene: 14. This CDR3 comprises 17 residues. The germline V gene encodes CDR1 MGHDK and CDR2 SYGVNS. CDR3 sequence reads: CASSEGVRGPVRDTQYF. As DNA, the CDR3 is TGTGCCAGCAGTGAAGGGGTTAGGGGGCCTGTAAGGGATACGCAGTATTTT.

The V call is TRBV19, the J call TRBJ1-1; TRBD1 matches 8 bases. Germline CDR1 and CDR2: LNHDA and SQIVND (reference sequence). With V trimmed by 9 bases and J by 1 base, 1 base remained unmatched. The CDR3 has 12 residues. CDR3 amino acids: CASDRGNTEAFF. CDR3 bases: TGTGCCAGCGACAGGGGGAACACTGAAGCTTTCTTT.

The chain joins TRBV3-1 (or the pseudogene TRBV3-2) to TRBJ2-5; D perhaps matches TRBD1 (6 bases). Trimming removed 1 base at V and 3 bases at J, with 9 bases between. The CDR3 runs 14 residues. Germline assignment: CDR1 LGHDT and CDR2 YNNKEL (reference sequence). This CDR3 is CASSQVGTKETQYF. CDR3 in DNA: TGTGCCAGCAGCCAAGTCGGGACAAAAGAGACCCAGTACTTC.

This rearrangement joins TRBV5-4 to TRBJ1-6, with 7 bases fitting TRBD1. Per the germline V gene, CDR1 is SGHNT and CDR2 is YYREEE (reference sequence). V gave up 7 bases and J gave up 9 bases; unmatched junction bases: 22. CDR3 length: 18 amino acids. CDR3: CASRSSGQILLGGSPLHF. The CDR3 DNA reads as TGTGCCAGCCGCTCCTCGGGACAGATTTTGTTAGGTGGTTCACCCCTCCACTTT. Complete variable domain (other parts from reference TRBV5-4 and TRBJ1-6): ETGVTQSPTHLIKTRGQQVTLRCSSQSGHNTVSWYQQALGQGPQFIFQYYREEENGRGNFPPRFSGLQFPNYSSELNVNALELDDSALYLCASRSSGQILLGGSPLHFGNGTRLTVT.

The genes are TRBV6-2 or TRBV6-3 and TRBJ2-7; D unresolved. From germline, CDR1 is MNHEY and CDR2 SVGEGT. V dropped 6 bases and J dropped 6 bases, with 9 bases sitting between them. This CDR3 has 11 amino acids. The CDR3 DNA follows: TGTGCCAGCAGCCGGGCCTCCGAGCAGTACTTC. Its protein product is CASSRASEQYF.

V and J are TRBV15 and TRBJ1-1, with 11 bases identical to TRBD1. The V and J ends lost 0 bases and 5 bases, in that order; junction bases with no gene match: 5. The CDR3 is 16 residues long. CDR1 and CDR2 from the germline V gene are LNHNV and YYDKDF (reference sequence). The CDR3 is CATSREAGTGGTEAFF. CDR3 bases: TGTGCCACCAGCAGAGAAGCCGGGACAGGGGGAACTGAAGCTTTCTTT.

This clone appeared a few times. This rearrangement joins TRBV5-1 to TRBJ1-2; D gene ambiguous. Germline V gene lookup returns CDR1 SGHRS and CDR2 YFSETQ. V was pared by 2 bases and J by 6 bases, with 14 bases between. The CDR3 sequence is 14 residues long. Written as DNA, the CDR3 is TGCGCCAGCAGCTTCAAGAAGCCGGCGGATGGCTACACCTTC. This codes for CASSFKKPADGYTF.

J is TRBJ1-1 and V is TRBV29-1; possible D gene TRBD1, 6 bases. Trimming took 4 bases from V and 1 from J, leaving 10 bases between them. This CDR3 comprises 13 residues. Germline V gene lookup returns CDR1 SQVTM and CDR2 ANQGSEA. Here the CDR3 reads CSVGQGWNTEAFF. The CDR3 DNA follows: TGCAGCGTTGGGCAGGGGTGGAACACTGAAGCTTTCTTT.

This clone was detected a few times. This chain uses TRBV2 with TRBJ1-4; no firm D call. The CDR3 has 13 amino acids. V gave up 5 bases and J gave up 14 bases, with 18 bases separating them. The V gene's germline CDR1 is SNHLY and CDR2 FYNNEI. The CDR3 DNA reads TGTGCCAGCAGTAGGAGTTATTTGGAACCTCTGTTTTTT. This gives the protein CASSRSYLEPLFF.

The genes are TRBV27 and TRBJ2-7; 9 positions agree with TRBD2. The CDR3 has 14 amino acids. Germline CDR1 and CDR2: MNHEY and SMNVEV (reference sequence). Unmatched junction bases numbered 8, after V lost 5 bases and J lost 6 bases. The CDR3, as DNA: TGTGCCAGCAGTCCGGGACTAGCCCATCTCGAGCAGTACTTC. Protein sequence: CASSPGLAHLEQYF.

The table lists this clone with a count of one. This sequence joins TRBV19 and TRBJ2-3; TRBD2 matches at 13 bases. Unmatched junction bases numbered 3, after V lost 1 base and J lost 2 bases. CDR3 length: 17 amino acids. Germline V lookup: CDR1 LNHDA, CDR2 SQIVND (reference sequence). The CDR3 here is CASSIATSGGNTDTQYF. For the CDR3, the DNA is TGTGCCAGTAGTATAGCGACTAGCGGGGGGAACACAGATACGCAGTATTTT.

This clone has a single count. The rearrangement joins TRBV6-5 to TRBJ1-2; D not certain. V was pared by 6 bases and J by 0 bases, with 14 bases between. The CDR3 consists of 15 residues. CDR1 MNHEY and CDR2 SVGAGI come from the germline V gene. CDR3 in DNA: TGTGCCAGCAGCCCCACGGAGGGAGCTAACTATGGCTACACCTTC. Its protein product is CASSPTEGANYGYTF.

The chain links TRBV6-4 to TRBJ1-4; 7 bases map to TRBD1. CDR1 and CDR2 (germline): MRHNA, SNTAGT. The J segment lost 11 bases and the V segment lost 0 bases, leaving 9 bases of the junction unmatched. This CDR3 has 15 amino acids. CDR3: CASSDSTGQAGKLFF. DNA for the CDR3: TGTGCCAGCAGTGACTCGACCGGACAGGCGGGCAAACTGTTTTTT.

This chain links TRBV28 with TRBJ1-6; TRBD1 aligns across 8 bases. V trimming: 2 bases; J trimming: 0 bases; junction bases outside the gene matches: 6. Germline V gene data show CDR1 as MDHEN and CDR2 as SYDVKM. The length of the CDR3 is 18 residues. In nucleotides, the CDR3 is TGTGCCAGCAGTTTACTACAGGGGGGGAACTCCTATAATTCACCCCTCCACTTT. This codes for CASSLLQGGNSYNSPLHF.